The rows below give T cell receptor beta chains drawn from one sample of a study of beta chain features in type 1 diabetes. The table came from immunoSEQ multiplex PCR; TCRdb's copy has only in-frame clones and leaves some out. The sample lists 900,000 or so clones, roughly a sixth occurring once. Sequencing was done on a sample of naive CD4+ T cells from blood. These receptors originate from a woman between 18 and 29 years old in good health. The conserved cysteine and the conserved F or W are not part of the CDR3 here. The order of the fields is V gene, clone size, CDR3 protein. Clone sizes are given selectively: once, few, many, or a class where the clone is expanded.

v_gene: TRBV7-9
abundance: few
CDR3aa: ASSLLGQGGELF

v_gene: TRBV7-9
abundance: few
CDR3aa: ASSRNRGQHTGELF

v_gene: TRBV7-6
abundance: few
CDR3aa: ASSLRPDSSYNEQF

v_gene: TRBV7-2
abundance: .
CDR3aa: ASSFGLGDYEQY

v_gene: TRBV10-3
abundance: few
CDR3aa: AIREPTSGRALGELF

v_gene: TRBV5-1
abundance: .
CDR3aa: ASSTGVLGTGELF

v_gene: TRBV10-3
abundance: .
CDR3aa: AISEGRESTDTQY

v_gene: TRBV6-1
abundance: few
CDR3aa: ASSKEIDTEAF

v_gene: TRBV11-2
abundance: few
CDR3aa: ASSKDRGSNEQF

v_gene: TRBV11-2
abundance: .
CDR3aa: ASSLRGRAVGELF

v_gene: TRBV6-5
abundance: .
CDR3aa: ASRAGLTNEKLF

v_gene: TRBV5-4
abundance: .
CDR3aa: ASRRDSYGYT

v_gene: TRBV6-5
abundance: .
CDR3aa: ASSYSGPGLYNEQF

v_gene: TRBV7-2
abundance: few
CDR3aa: ASSLAWAGELF

v_gene: TRBV5-4
abundance: few
CDR3aa: ASSPTGGEETQY

v_gene: TRBV5-4
abundance: few
CDR3aa: ASSSWDSYGYT

v_gene: TRBV7-2
abundance: .
CDR3aa: ASSLELAGPYEQY

v_gene: TRBV29-1
abundance: .
CDR3aa: SVRHRDREETQY

v_gene: TRBV13
abundance: once
CDR3aa: ASSLSASGGLYNEQF

v_gene: TRBV7-2
abundance: .
CDR3aa: ASSFGGQAPPGQY

v_gene: TRBV7-3
abundance: .
CDR3aa: ASSLMRSSYNEQF

v_gene: TRBV10-3
abundance: few
CDR3aa: AISEVIAYEQY

v_gene: TRBV19
abundance: .
CDR3aa: ASRGGGTGNTEAF

v_gene: TRBV2
abundance: .
CDR3aa: ASSETGTVVNQPQH

v_gene: TRBV7-9
abundance: few
CDR3aa: ASSFGGPVYGYT

v_gene: TRBV7-9
abundance: .
CDR3aa: ASSLDSFPQPQH

v_gene: TRBV7-9
abundance: few
CDR3aa: ASSLSLFGGNTIY

v_gene: TRBV6-5
abundance: .
CDR3aa: ASSYGLPEKLF

v_gene: TRBV28
abundance: few
CDR3aa: ASRGTYSYNEQF

v_gene: TRBV6-5
abundance: .
CDR3aa: ASSPSPGYTEAF